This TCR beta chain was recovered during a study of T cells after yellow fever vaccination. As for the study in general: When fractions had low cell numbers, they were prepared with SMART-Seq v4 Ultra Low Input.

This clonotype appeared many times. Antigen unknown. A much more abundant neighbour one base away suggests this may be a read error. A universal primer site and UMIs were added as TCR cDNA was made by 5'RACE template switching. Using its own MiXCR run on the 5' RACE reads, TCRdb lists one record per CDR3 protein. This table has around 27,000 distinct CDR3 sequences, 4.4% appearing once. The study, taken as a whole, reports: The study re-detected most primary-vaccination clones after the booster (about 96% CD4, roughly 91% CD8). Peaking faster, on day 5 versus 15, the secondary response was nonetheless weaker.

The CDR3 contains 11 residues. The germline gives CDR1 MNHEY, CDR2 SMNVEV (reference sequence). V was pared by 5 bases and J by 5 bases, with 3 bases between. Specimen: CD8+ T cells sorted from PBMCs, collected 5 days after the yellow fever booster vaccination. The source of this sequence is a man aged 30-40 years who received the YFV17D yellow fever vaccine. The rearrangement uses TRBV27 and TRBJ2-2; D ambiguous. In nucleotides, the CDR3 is TGTGCCAGCAGTCGAACCGGGGAGCTGTTTTTT. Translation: CASSRTGELFF.